The 31 T cell receptor beta chains below were found in one sample sequenced in a study of graft-versus-host responses after intestinal transplantation. Graft material was processed, releasing intraepithelial and lamina propria lymphocytes. Here immunoSEQ multiplex PCR was the method, and the copy in TCRdb shows in-frame clones only, minus some. The sample records 9,500 to 10,000 clones, approximately 80% being singletons. The source material was ileum tissue, sampled roughly 530 days after intestinal transplant. Receptors were obtained from a human patient who received an intestinal transplant, so some T cells may come from the graft donor.

This chain uses TRBV7-2 with TRBJ2-7; 15 bases agree with TRBD2. The length of the CDR3 is 17 residues. Germline-derived CDR1 and CDR2 are SGHTA and FQGNSA. The V and J ends lost 0 bases and 5 bases, in that order; junction bases with no gene match: 5. For the CDR3, the DNA is TGTGCCAGCAGCTTAGCGGCCGGGACTAGCGGGAGGAACGAGCAGTACTTC. It specifies CASSLAAGTSGRNEQYF. The entire variable domain, with the rest obtained from reference TRBV7-2 and TRBJ2-7, is as follows: GAGVSQSPSNKVTEKGKDVELRCDPISGHTALYWYRQSLGQGLEFLIYFQGNSAPDKSGLPSDRFSAERTGGSVSTLTIQRTQQEDSAVYLCASSLAAGTSGRNEQYFGPGTRLTVT.

The chain joins TRBV11-2 to TRBJ2-5; D is possibly TRBD1 (7 bases). V was clipped by 6 bases and J by 3 bases, with 23 bases between them. Germline CDR1 is SGHAT and CDR2 is FQNNGV. The CDR3 runs 17 residues. The CDR3 region is CASSRPNPPGGKETQYF. The CDR3, as DNA: TGTGCCAGCAGTCGACCGAACCCTCCAGGGGGGAAAGAGACCCAGTACTTC.

This clone is a singleton in its sample. This chain uses TRBV5-4 with TRBJ2-7; possibly TRBD1 or TRBD2 for D (5 bases each). Looked up from germline, CDR1 is SGHNT and CDR2 is YYREEE (reference sequence). V dropped 6 bases and J dropped 5 bases, with 18 bases sitting between them. This CDR3 is 14 amino acids long. The CDR3 region is CASKSGQGSNEQYF. In DNA, the CDR3 is TGTGCCAGCAAGTCGGGGCAGGGTTCCAACGAGCAGTACTTC.

V usage is TRBV4-1 and J usage is TRBJ1-4; TRBD1 agrees at 8 bases. Germline V CDR1 and CDR2: MGHRA, YSYEKL. V shed 0 bases, J shed 7 bases, and the junction held 7 bases outside the gene matches. This CDR3 is built from 16 residues. This CDR3 reads CASSQDAQGASEKLFF. DNA for the CDR3: TGCGCCAGCAGCCAAGATGCCCAGGGGGCGAGTGAAAAACTGTTTTTT.

The V call is TRBV7-6, the J call TRBJ1-1; 7 bases align to TRBD1. The CDR3 extends over 14 amino acids. V shed 4 bases and J 4 bases; nucleotides not matched to a gene: 6. Germline assignment: CDR1 SGHVS and CDR2 FNYEAQ. The CDR3: CASSSYRGGTEAFF. DNA of the CDR3: TGTGCCAGCAGCTCTTACAGGGGAGGCACTGAAGCTTTCTTT.

The V call is TRBV10-2, the J call TRBJ2-7; 14 nucleotides align to TRBD2. Germline trimming cut 6 bases from V and 9 bases from J; bases unmatched to any gene: 4. CDR1 and CDR2 (germline): WSHSY, SAAADI. The CDR3 covers 13 residues. The CDR3 sequence: CASRTSGRAGQYF. DNA for the CDR3: TGCGCCAGCAGGACTAGCGGGAGGGCCGGGCAGTACTTC.

V and J are TRBV6-1 and TRBJ2-7; D remains ambiguous. There are 11 residues in the CDR3. The V end lost 7 bases, the J end lost 0 bases, and 4 bases lay between the germline ends. From germline, CDR1 is MNHNS and CDR2 SASEGT. The chain's CDR3 is CASTDSYEQYF. CDR3 nucleotide sequence: TGTGCCAGCACAGACTCCTACGAGCAGTACTTC.

The V gene is TRBV4-2, the J gene TRBJ2-3; unclear D gene. This CDR3 region has 17 residues. Trimming stripped 0 bases from V and 10 bases from J, with 23 bases between. CDR1 is LGHNA and CDR2 is YNFKEQ in the germline V gene. The CDR3 here is CASSQDIRTVPEYSQYF. The CDR3 nucleotides read TGTGCCAGCAGCCAAGATATTAGGACGGTCCCGGAGTACTCGCAGTATTTT.

This clone was counted only a few times. J is TRBJ1-1 and V is TRBV5-3, with a possible D match to TRBD1 (5 bases). TRBV5-3 is marked as an open reading frame, function uncertain. Between the trimmed V and J ends, which lost 8 bases and 1 base, there was a span of 18 bases. This CDR3 has 15 amino acids. CDR3 bases: TGTGCCAGCACCGAAACCAGGGCGGGGAACACTGAAGCTTTCTTT. It specifies CASTETRAGNTEAFF.

The chain is built from TRBV4-1 and TRBJ1-3, with D tentatively TRBD1 (5 bases). The V and J ends lost 0 bases and 4 bases respectively, with 10 bases between them. From germline, CDR1 is MGHRA and CDR2 YSYEKL. The CDR3 spans 15 residues. CDR3 DNA sequence: TGCGCCAGCAGCCAAGACTCAGGGAGGGGAAACACCATATATTTT. Its translation: CASSQDSGRGNTIYF.

This clone was seen more than once but under ten times. The chain uses TRBV30 and TRBJ1-1; D is undetermined. V was pared by 5 bases and J by 1 base, with 11 bases between. The CDR3 has 13 residues. Germline assignment: CDR1 GTSNPN and CDR2 SVGIG (reference sequence). The CDR3 sequence: CAWLGLRNTEAFF. Written as DNA, the CDR3 is TGTGCCTGGCTCGGGCTCCGGAACACTGAAGCTTTCTTT.

The rearrangement uses TRBV28 and TRBJ2-7, with 9 bases lining up with TRBD2. The germline V gene encodes CDR1 MDHEN and CDR2 SYDVKM. This CDR3 contains 15 residues. Trimming removed 10 bases from V and 3 bases from J; junction bases left unmatched: 13. The CDR3 bases are TGTGCCACCCCAGTTTTTGGCGGGAGGGACTACGAGCAGTACTTC. Protein: CATPVFGGRDYEQYF. The full variable domain, rest sourced from reference TRBV28 and TRBJ2-7, is DVKVTQSSRYLVKRTGEKVFLECVQDMDHENMFWYRQDPGLGLRLIYFSYDVKMKEKGDIPEGYSVSREKKERFSLILESASTNQTSMYLCATPVFGGRDYEQYFGPGTRLTVT.

This sequence joins TRBV6-5 and TRBJ1-4, with TRBD1 matching 8 bases. Per the germline V gene, CDR1 is MNHEY and CDR2 is SVGAGI. Trimming cost V 5 bases and J 6 bases; bases outside gene matches: 8. The length of the CDR3 is 15 residues. CDR3 in DNA: TGTGCCAGCAGTGCGCGGACAGGGAAGGATGAAAAACTGTTTTTT. It translates to CASSARTGKDEKLFF.

This clone rates as large. This specimen includes other DNA sequences encoding the same CDR3. The V and J genes are TRBV6-6 and TRBJ1-1; 8 bases map to TRBD1. J gave up 4 bases and V 2 bases, and 9 bases lay outside the gene matches. The CDR3 sequence is 16 residues long. CDR1 and CDR2 from the germline V gene are MNHNY and SVGAGI (reference sequence). The CDR3, as DNA: TGTGCCAGCAGTTACAATCAGGGGGCGGGAATCACTGAAGCTTTCTTT. Translation gives CASSYNQGAGITEAFF.

The chain joins TRBV4-2 to TRBJ2-1; 7 bases line up with TRBD1. Germline CDR1 reads LGHNA; CDR2 reads YNFKEQ. The CDR3 extends over 17 amino acids. V gave up 0 bases and J gave up 0 bases; unmatched junction bases: 5. Here the CDR3 DNA reads TGTGCCAGCAGCCAAGACCCCGGACAGGTCTCCTACAATGAGCAGTTCTTC. Its protein is CASSQDPGQVSYNEQFF.

The V call is TRBV2, the J call TRBJ1-1; TRBD1 matches at 7 bases. Germline assignment: CDR1 SNHLY and CDR2 FYNNEI. The CDR3 extends over 13 amino acids. With 6 bases clipped from V and 7 bases from J, the junction kept 8 bases outside the gene matches. The CDR3 region has the DNA TGTGCCAGCAGAGACCTCCGGGACAGTGAAGCTTTCTTT. Its protein product is CASRDLRDSEAFF. Full variable domain (rest looked up from reference TRBV2 and TRBJ1-1): EPEVTQTPSHQVTQMGQEVILRCVPISNHLYFYWYRQILGQKVEFLVSFYNNEISEKSEIFDDQFSVERPDGSNFTLKIRSTKLEDSAMYFCASRDLRDSEAFFGQGTRLTVV.

This clone was seen a handful of times. The chain couples TRBV7-9 to TRBJ2-2; 8 bases line up with TRBD2. J gave up 1 base and V 4 bases, and 5 bases lay outside the gene matches. This CDR3 region has 16 residues. Germline values: CDR1 SEHNR, CDR2 FQNEAQ (reference sequence). The CDR3 bases are TGTGCCAGCAGCTGGCCTAGCGGGCTGAACACCGGGGAGCTGTTTTTT. Protein: CASSWPSGLNTGELFF.

Regarding this clone: The germline gene is not matched at one end of the junction; a read error may be the cause. This chain uses TRBV6-4 with TRBJ2-2, with D hard to call. The CDR3 contains 13 residues. Looked up from germline, CDR1 is MRHNA and CDR2 is SNTAGT. The CDR3 region is CASSDLDTGELFF. The CDR3 region has the DNA TGTGCGAGCAGTGACCTGGACACCGGGGAGCTGTTTTTT.

The chain is built from TRBV27 and TRBJ2-6; 8 nucleotides agree with TRBD1. Germline-derived CDR1 and CDR2 are MNHEY and SMNVEV (reference sequence). CDR3 length: 15 residues. Germline trimming cut 5 bases from V and 2 bases from J; bases unmatched to any gene: 2. The CDR3 sequence: CASSQQGAGANVLTF. CDR3 coding DNA: TGTGCCAGCAGTCAACAGGGGGCTGGGGCCAACGTCCTGACTTTC.

The rearrangement links TRBV30 to TRBJ2-7; D possibly corresponds to TRBD2 (5 bases). The germline V gene encodes CDR1 GTSNPN and CDR2 SVGIG (reference sequence). The CDR3 loop spans 14 amino acids. V lost 3 bases and J 6 bases, leaving 18 bases between the germline ends. For the CDR3, the DNA is TGTGCCTGGAGCGTGTCTAGGTGGAGGTCCGAGCAGTACTTC. It translates to CAWSVSRWRSEQYF.

The CDR3 reads CASSESGYSNQPQHF. The DNA for the CDR3 is TGCGCCAGCAGTGAGTCGGGATATAGCAATCAGCCCCAGCATTTT. J is TRBJ1-5 and V is TRBV10-1; D gene uncertain. Germline-derived CDR1 and CDR2 are WNHNN and SYGVQD (reference sequence). V lost 0 bases and J 0 bases, leaving 6 bases between the germline ends. CDR3 length equals 15 residues.

The rearrangement joins TRBV19 to TRBJ1-2; 7 bases match TRBD1. V was pared by 11 bases and J by 4 bases, with 13 bases of the junction left unmatched. This CDR3 comprises 14 residues. In germline, CDR1 is LNHDA, CDR2 SQIVND (reference sequence). In nucleotides, the CDR3 is TGTGCCGTACCACAGGGGTACGGGGGCTATGGCTACACCTTC. Its translation is CAVPQGYGGYGYTF.

Note on this clone: Other DNA sequences in this specimen translate into the identical CDR3. The rearrangement joins TRBV19 to TRBJ1-1; 7 bases agree with TRBD1. With V trimmed by 7 bases and J by 0 bases, 5 bases remained unmatched. The CDR3 extends over 14 amino acids. Germline loops: CDR1 LNHDA, CDR2 SQIVND (reference sequence). The CDR3 DNA follows: TGTGCCAGTACCCCCGGACAGGTGAACACTGAAGCTTTCTTT. Amino acids: CASTPGQVNTEAFF.

V gene TRBV5-6 combines with J gene TRBJ2-1; D unclear. V was trimmed by 0 bases and J by 4 bases, leaving 11 bases between them. The CDR3 extends over 15 amino acids. CDR1 is SGHDT, CDR2 YYEEEE, per germline. CDR3 sequence reads: CASSLARWDYNEQFF. The CDR3 DNA is TGTGCCAGCAGCTTGGCTAGGTGGGATTACAATGAGCAGTTCTTC. Using reference TRBV5-6 and TRBJ2-1 for the parts outside the CDR3, the full variable domain is DAGVTQSPTHLIKTRGQQVTLRCSPKSGHDTVSWYQQALGQGPQFIFQYYEEEERQRGNFPDRFSGHQFPNYSSELNVNALLLGDSALYLCASSLARWDYNEQFFGPGTRLTVL.

This clone has just a few counts. This sequence joins TRBV27 and TRBJ2-5, with TRBD2 matching over 8 bases. V was pared by 5 bases and J by 3 bases, with 8 bases of the junction left unmatched. The CDR3 loop spans 15 amino acids. Germline loops: CDR1 MNHEY, CDR2 SMNVEV (reference sequence). CDR3 DNA sequence: TGTGCCAGCAGTCAACTCGGGAGGGTCGAAGAGACCCAGTACTTC. Residues: CASSQLGRVEETQYF.

The V call is TRBV1, the J call TRBJ2-5; the table calls TRBD2, which could not be checked here. TRBV1 is designated a pseudogene. The CDR3 runs 18 residues. The CDR3 protein is CTSSQGLAGDRKQETQYF. The CDR3 coding sequence is TGCACCAGCAGCCAGGGACTAGCGGGGGATCGCAAACAAGAGACCCAGTACTTC.

V gene TRBV18 combines with J gene TRBJ2-5, with D unresolved. Germline V gene data show CDR1 as KGHSH and CDR2 as LQKENI. Between the trimmed V and J ends, which lost 2 bases and 1 base, there was a span of 14 bases. The CDR3 is 16 amino acids. The CDR3 sequence: CASSPWLEGPQETQYF. The CDR3, as DNA: TGTGCCAGCTCACCATGGCTAGAAGGGCCCCAAGAGACCCAGTACTTC.

The chain has TRBV6-5 and TRBJ2-3; D may be TRBD1 (5 bases). The CDR3 runs to 15 residues. Trimming took off 2 bases at V and 1 base at J, with 10 bases between the two ends. The germline V gene encodes CDR1 MNHEY and CDR2 SVGAGI. CDR3 protein: CASSYGASGTDTQYF. The CDR3 coding sequence is TGTGCCAGCAGTTACGGGGCCAGCGGCACAGATACGCAGTATTTT.

The genes are TRBV27 and TRBJ2-7, with D possibly matching TRBD2 (6 bases). Germline loops: CDR1 MNHEY, CDR2 SMNVEV (reference sequence). Trimming took 4 bases from V and 3 from J, leaving 16 bases between them. This CDR3 has 15 residues. CDR3 region: CASSYSGVLFYEQYF. The CDR3 DNA reads TGTGCCAGCAGTTATTCGGGAGTGTTGTTCTACGAGCAGTACTTC.

The genes are TRBV5-4 and TRBJ1-1; 7 bases are a match to TRBD1. V lost 3 bases to trimming and J lost 0 bases; unmatched junction nucleotides: 5. The CDR3 is made up of 15 amino acids. Germline V gives CDR1 SGHNT, CDR2 YYREEE (reference sequence). CDR3 in DNA: TGTGCCAGCAGCTCAGGGGGGGACGTGAACACTGAAGCTTTCTTT. This translates into CASSSGGDVNTEAFF. Together with reference TRBV5-4 and TRBJ1-1, the CDR3 gives the full variable domain: ETGVTQSPTHLIKTRGQQVTLRCSSQSGHNTVSWYQQALGQGPQFIFQYYREEENGRGNFPPRFSGLQFPNYSSELNVNALELDDSALYLCASSSGGDVNTEAFFGQGTRLTVV.

This clone has only a few counts. The chain uses TRBV5-4 and TRBJ2-5; 12 bases agree with TRBD2. Losses at the gene ends were 4 bases for V and 5 bases for J; bases not matched to a gene: 9. Per the germline V gene, CDR1 is SGHNT and CDR2 is YYREEE (reference sequence). CDR3 length equals 16 residues. This CDR3 reads CASSGRLAGARETQYF. The CDR3 DNA is TGTGCCAGCAGCGGGCGACTAGCGGGAGCTCGGGAGACCCAGTACTTC.